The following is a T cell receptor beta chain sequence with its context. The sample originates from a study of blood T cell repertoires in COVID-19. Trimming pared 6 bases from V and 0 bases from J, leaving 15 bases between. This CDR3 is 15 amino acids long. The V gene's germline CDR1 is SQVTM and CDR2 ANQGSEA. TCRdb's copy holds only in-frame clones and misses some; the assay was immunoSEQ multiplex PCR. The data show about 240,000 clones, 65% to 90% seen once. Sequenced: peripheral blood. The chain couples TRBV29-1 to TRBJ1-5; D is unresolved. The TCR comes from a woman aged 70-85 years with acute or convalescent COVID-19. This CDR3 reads CSVGFTGSSNQPQHF. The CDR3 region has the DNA TGCAGCGTCGGGTTCACCGGTTCTAGCAATCAGCCCCAGCATTTT.